This TCR beta chain was retrieved from a study of blood T cells in healthy people across ages. In the study overall: Template switching picked up about one barcoded beta molecule for each two T cells.

Primed by a sample-barcoded 5' primer and a J-beta primer mix, a second PCR proceeded for about 6 to 12 cycles. MiXCR, applied by TCRdb to the 5' RACE reads, yields one record per CDR3 protein. Of approximately 400,000 distinct CDR3 sequences in the sample, approximately 47% were seen once. Each individual donor underwent a draw of about 9.1 milliliters of peripheral blood. Germline V CDR1 and CDR2: LGHNA, YNFKEQ. Trimming took 3 bases from V and 6 from J; bases not matched to a gene: 4. This CDR3 comprises 13 residues. Sequencing input: blood. V is TRBV4-2 and J is TRBJ1-2, with 7 positions matching TRBD1. This clonotype was obtained from a man in his sixties in good health. The CDR3 reads CASSHQGQDGYTF. CDR3 in DNA: TGTGCCAGCAGCCACCAAGGACAGGATGGCTACACCTTC.